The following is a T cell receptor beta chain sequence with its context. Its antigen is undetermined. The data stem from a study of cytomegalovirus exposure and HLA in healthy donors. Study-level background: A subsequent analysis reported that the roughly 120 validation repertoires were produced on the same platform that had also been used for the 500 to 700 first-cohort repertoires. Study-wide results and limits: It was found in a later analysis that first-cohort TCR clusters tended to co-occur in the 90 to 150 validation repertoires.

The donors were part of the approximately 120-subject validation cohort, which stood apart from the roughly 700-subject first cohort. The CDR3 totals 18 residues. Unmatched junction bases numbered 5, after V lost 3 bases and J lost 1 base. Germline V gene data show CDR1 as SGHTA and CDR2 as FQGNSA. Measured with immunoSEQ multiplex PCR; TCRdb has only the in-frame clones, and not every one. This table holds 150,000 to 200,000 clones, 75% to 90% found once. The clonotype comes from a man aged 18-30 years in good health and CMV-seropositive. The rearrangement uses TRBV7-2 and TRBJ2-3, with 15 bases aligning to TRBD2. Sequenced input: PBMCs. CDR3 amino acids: CASSFGLAGGLGTDTQYF. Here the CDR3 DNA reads TGTGCCAGCAGCTTCGGACTAGCGGGGGGGCTTGGCACAGATACGCAGTATTTT.